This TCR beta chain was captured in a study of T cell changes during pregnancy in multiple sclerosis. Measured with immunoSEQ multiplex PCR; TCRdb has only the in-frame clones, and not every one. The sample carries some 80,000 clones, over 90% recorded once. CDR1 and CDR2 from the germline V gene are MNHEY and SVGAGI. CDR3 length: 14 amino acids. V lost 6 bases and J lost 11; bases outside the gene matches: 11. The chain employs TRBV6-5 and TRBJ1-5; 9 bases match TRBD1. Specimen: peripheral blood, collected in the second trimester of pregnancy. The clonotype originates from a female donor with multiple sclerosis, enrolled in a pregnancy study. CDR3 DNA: TGTGCCAGCAGCAGAGACAGGGGGGATTTGACCCAGCATTTT. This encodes CASSRDRGDLTQHF.